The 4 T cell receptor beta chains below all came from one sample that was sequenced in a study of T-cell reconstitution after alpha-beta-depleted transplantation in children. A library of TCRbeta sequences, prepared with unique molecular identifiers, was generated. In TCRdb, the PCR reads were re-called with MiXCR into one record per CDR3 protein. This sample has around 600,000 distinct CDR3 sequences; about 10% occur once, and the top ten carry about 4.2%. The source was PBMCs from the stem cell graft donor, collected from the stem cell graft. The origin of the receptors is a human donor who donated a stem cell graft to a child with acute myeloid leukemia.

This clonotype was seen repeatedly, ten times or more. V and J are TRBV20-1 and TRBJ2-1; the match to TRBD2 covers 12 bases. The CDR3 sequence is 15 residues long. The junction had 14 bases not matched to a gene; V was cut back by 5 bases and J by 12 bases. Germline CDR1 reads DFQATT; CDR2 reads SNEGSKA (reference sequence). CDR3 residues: CSAQGSGLAGWMQFF. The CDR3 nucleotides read TGCAGTGCTCAGGGATCTGGACTAGCGGGATGGATGCAGTTCTTC.

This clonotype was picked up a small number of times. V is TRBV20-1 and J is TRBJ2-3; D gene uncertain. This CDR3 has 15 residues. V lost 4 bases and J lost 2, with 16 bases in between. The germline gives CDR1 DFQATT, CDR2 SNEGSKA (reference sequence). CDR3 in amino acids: CSAKPVRFNTDTQYF. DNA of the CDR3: TGCAGTGCTAAACCCGTGCGGTTTAACACAGATACGCAGTATTTT.

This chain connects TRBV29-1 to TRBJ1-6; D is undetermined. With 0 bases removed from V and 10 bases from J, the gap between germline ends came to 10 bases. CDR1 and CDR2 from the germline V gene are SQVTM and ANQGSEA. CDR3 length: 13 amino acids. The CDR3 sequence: CSVEEGSGSPLHF. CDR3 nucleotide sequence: TGCAGCGTTGAAGAAGGGTCCGGATCACCCCTCCACTTT.

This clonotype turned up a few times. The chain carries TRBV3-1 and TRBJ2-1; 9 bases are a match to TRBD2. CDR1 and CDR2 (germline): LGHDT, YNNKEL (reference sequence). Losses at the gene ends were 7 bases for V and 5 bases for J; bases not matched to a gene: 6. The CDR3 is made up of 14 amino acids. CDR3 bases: TGTGCCAGCAAATCAGCGGGAGGAAACAATGAGCAGTTCTTC. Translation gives CASKSAGGNNEQFF.